These T cell receptor beta chains were read from a single sample in a study of blood T cell repertoires in COVID-19. Produced via immunoSEQ multiplex PCR; TCRdb's table is partial and in-frame only. The sample has a few hundred thousand clones; 80% to 90% are singletons. The sample taken for sequencing was PBMCs or T cells enriched from blood (not recorded which). The receptor set was obtained from a woman aged 30 to 39 who had recovered from COVID-19. Both conserved end residues are part of each CDR3. D genes are given only for firm matches. The size entry is marked missing in some rows and otherwise reads once, few, many or a size class.

TRBD2	.	TRBV6-5	TRBJ2-1	TGTGCCAGCAGTCCCGGGACTAGCGGGAGTAATGAGCAGTTCTTC	CASSPGTSGSNEQFF
.	.	TRBV28	TRBJ2-1	TGTGCCAGCAGTTTACTAGCGTCTGGGAATGAGCAGTTCTTC	CASSLLASGNEQFF
TRBD1	.	TRBV5-4	TRBJ2-7	TGTGCCAGCAGCTTACCCGGGAGACAGGGGATTTCCGAGCAGTACTTC	CASSLPGRQGISEQYF
TRBD1	.	TRBV30	TRBJ1-3	TGTGCCTGGATACAGGGGGGAAACACCATATATTTT	CAWIQGGNTIYF
.	once	TRBV2	TRBJ1-5	TGTGCCAGCAGTGCAGGTGTAAATCAGCCCCAGCATTTT	CASSAGVNQPQHF
TRBD2	.	TRBV27	TRBJ2-2	TGTGCCAGGCAGCGGGGGCGAAGAACCGGGGAGCTGTTTTTT	CARQRGRRTGELFF
TRBD2	.	TRBV27	TRBJ2-1	TGTGCCAGCAGTTTATCGTCGGGGGGGGACTACAATGAGCAGTTCTTC	CASSLSSGGDYNEQFF
.	.	TRBV15	TRBJ2-2	TGTGCCACCAGCAGAGAAGGAGGGTACACCGGGGAGCTGTTTTTT	CATSREGGYTGELFF
.	.	TRBV4-1	TRBJ1-1	TGCGCCAGCAGCCAGGTGGGGCTCGGACAGCTGAACACTGAAGCTTTCTTT	CASSQVGLGQLNTEAFF
TRBD1	once	TRBV5-1	TRBJ1-1	TGCGCCAGCAGCTTGGGGGGACAGCTTACCACTGAAGCTTTCTTT	CASSLGGQLTTEAFF
TRBD1	.	TRBV6-5	TRBJ1-1	TGTGCCAGCAGACCAGAAGGGACAGGGAAGACTGAAGCTTTCTTT	CASRPEGTGKTEAFF
.	.	TRBV19	TRBJ1-4	TGTGCCAGTACTGCTGTTGACAGTAACGAAAAACTGTTTTTT	CASTAVDSNEKLFF
.	.	TRBV3-1/TRBV3-2	TRBJ1-1	TGTGCCAGCAGCCAGAGGGATGAAGCTTTCTTT	CASSQRDEAFF
TRBD1	.	TRBV29-1	TRBJ1-5	TGCAGCGTGATGACAGGGTATGGCAATCAGCCCCAGCATTTT	CSVMTGYGNQPQHF
.	.	TRBV7-3	TRBJ2-3	TGTGCCAGCAGCAAACCCGGACAGACAGATACGCAGTATTTT	CASSKPGQTDTQYF
.	.	TRBV2	TRBJ2-1	TGTGCCAGCAGTGATCGGGGAGTGGGCAATGAGCAGTTCTTC	CASSDRGVGNEQFF
TRBD2	.	TRBV12-5	TRBJ2-1	TGTGCTAGTGGTCCGGGGACTAGCGGGGCTAATGAGCAGTTCTTC	CASGPGTSGANEQFF
.	once	TRBV20-1	TRBJ2-1	TGCAGTGCTAGTCGGGGGAGTTCCTACAATGAGCAGTTCTTC	CSASRGSSYNEQFF
.	.	TRBV9	TRBJ2-1	TGTGCCAGCAGCTACGGGAGTGGGGTTTGGAATGAGCAGTTCTTC	CASSYGSGVWNEQFF
.	.	TRBV6-2/TRBV6-3	TRBJ2-2	TGTGCCAGCAGTTACTTGGGGGCCTTTAACACCGGGGAGCTGTTTTTT	CASSYLGAFNTGELFF
.	.	TRBV27	TRBJ1-1	TGTGCCAGCAGCCTAAACGCCCGGAACACTGAAGCTTTCTTT	CASSLNARNTEAFF
TRBD1	once	TRBV11-2	TRBJ1-2	TGTGCCAGCAGCCCCAGAGGCGGGACAGGGTTTGGCTACACCTTC	CASSPRGGTGFGYTF
.	.	TRBV25-1	TRBJ1-2	TGTGCCAGCAGTGAGTCTGGCGGGAACTATGGCTACACCTTC	CASSESGGNYGYTF
TRBD1	.	TRBV25-1	TRBJ2-7	TGTGCCAGCAGTCCCCGAGACGGGACAGTAGCTCTTGAGCTCTACTTC	CASSPRDGTVALELYF
TRBD1	.	TRBV29-1	TRBJ2-1	TGCAGCGCAAACAGGGGTTGGAATGAGCAGTTCTTC	CSANRGWNEQFF